Presented here are 9 T cell receptor beta chains from one specimen sequenced in a study of blood T cell repertoires in COVID-19. TCRdb keeps only in-frame clones here, not all; method: immunoSEQ multiplex PCR. The sample carries about 250,000 clones, roughly 80% recorded once. The sequenced sample was PBMCs or T cells enriched from blood (not recorded which). All receptors derive from a man aged 40-50 years who had been exposed to COVID-19.

The chain is built from TRBV19 and TRBJ1-2; no firm D call. The CDR3 length is 12 residues. Germline V gene data show CDR1 as LNHDA and CDR2 as SQIVND (reference sequence). V was cut by 0 bases and J by 4 bases, with 3 bases left in between. In DNA, the CDR3 is TGTGCCAGTAGTATAGAGGCCTATGGCTACACCTTC. Translation: CASSIEAYGYTF.

This clone occurred once. This sequence joins TRBV5-8 and TRBJ2-1, with TRBD2 matching over 8 bases. The CDR3 runs 14 residues. Germline CDR1 and CDR2: SGHTS and YDEGEE. V was pared by 3 bases and J by 4 bases, with 3 bases of the junction left unmatched. DNA for the CDR3: TGTGCCAGCAGCTACCCTAGCGGGTACAATGAGCAGTTCTTC. It specifies CASSYPSGYNEQFF.

In the case of this clone: A read error may account for a junction end that differs from germline. The rearrangement links TRBV29-1 to TRBJ1-2, with a weak D call TRBD1 (6 bases). This CDR3 contains 12 residues. Germline V gene lookup returns CDR1 SQVTM and CDR2 ANQGSEA. CDR3 DNA: TGCAGCGTGAGGGCGACAGGAGAGGTCGCGCACTTC. Translating gives CSVRATGEVAHF.

The J gene is TRBJ2-5, the V gene TRBV18; TRBD2 matches at 8 bases. CDR1 KGHSH and CDR2 LQKENI come from the germline V gene. V gave up 3 bases and J gave up 4 bases; unmatched junction bases: 4. The CDR3 sequence is 14 residues long. CDR3 in amino acids: CASSPSGSRETQYF. For the CDR3, the DNA is TGTGCCAGCTCACCGAGCGGGAGTAGAGAGACCCAGTACTTC.

The chain is built from TRBV2 and TRBJ1-5; TRBD1 aligns across 8 bases. The length of the CDR3 is 17 residues. In germline, CDR1 is SNHLY, CDR2 FYNNEI. With V trimmed by 3 bases and J by 3 bases, 10 bases remained unmatched. Here the CDR3 DNA reads TGTGCCAGCAGTGAGGGGCAGGGGGCTGGAAACAATCAGCCCCAGCATTTT. Its translation: CASSEGQGAGNNQPQHF.

V gene TRBV19 combines with J gene TRBJ1-6; TRBD1 is a possible D gene (6 bases). The germline gives CDR1 LNHDA, CDR2 SQIVND (reference sequence). V dropped 4 bases and J dropped 2 bases, with 12 bases sitting between them. The CDR3 spans 16 residues. The chain's CDR3 is CASSTPGAAYNSPLHF. The CDR3 region has the DNA TGTGCCAGTAGTACACCAGGGGCCGCCTATAATTCACCCCTCCACTTT.

The chain couples TRBV3-1 (or the pseudogene TRBV3-2) to TRBJ2-7, with 7 bases lining up with TRBD2. CDR1 and CDR2 from the germline V gene are LGHDT and YNNKEL (reference sequence). CDR3 length: 16 residues. V gave up 1 base and J gave up 0 bases; unmatched junction bases: 6. CDR3: CASSQGTSGTSYEQYF. The CDR3 region has the DNA TGTGCCAGCAGCCAAGGGACGAGCGGGACCTCCTACGAGCAGTACTTC.

The chain is built from TRBV9 and TRBJ1-2, with D possibly being TRBD1 (6 bases). This CDR3 has 13 amino acids. The V end was cut by 4 bases, the J end by 5 bases, with 12 bases between. Germline V lookup: CDR1 SGDLS, CDR2 YYNGEE. The CDR3 reads CASSPGGQYGYTF. CDR3 bases: TGTGCCAGCAGCCCGGGGGGGCAATATGGCTACACCTTC.

This rearrangement joins TRBV4-1 to TRBJ2-7; D is unresolved. This CDR3 is 14 amino acids long. V was clipped by 1 base and J by 3 bases, with 10 bases between them. Germline V gene data show CDR1 as MGHRA and CDR2 as YSYEKL. CDR3 sequence reads: CASSQVLSGYEQYF. CDR3 bases: TGCGCCAGCAGCCAAGTACTCTCTGGCTACGAGCAGTACTTC.